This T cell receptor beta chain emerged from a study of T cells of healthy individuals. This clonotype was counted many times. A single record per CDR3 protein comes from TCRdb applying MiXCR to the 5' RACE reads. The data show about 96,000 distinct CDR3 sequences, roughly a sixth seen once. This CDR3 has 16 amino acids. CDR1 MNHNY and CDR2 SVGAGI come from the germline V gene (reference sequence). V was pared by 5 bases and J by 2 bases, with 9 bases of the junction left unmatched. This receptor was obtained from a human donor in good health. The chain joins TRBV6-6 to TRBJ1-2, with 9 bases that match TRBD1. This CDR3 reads CASSGSGDRGNYGYTF. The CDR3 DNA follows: TGTGCCAGCAGTGGCTCGGGAGACAGGGGGAACTATGGCTACACCTTC.